This T cell receptor beta chain is from a study of blood T cell repertoires in COVID-19 (dated by TCRdb to the early 2020s). General notes on the study: Samples from collaborators originated in the United States, Italy and Spain and spanned both the acute and convalescent phases of COVID-19. Where HLA class I and class II types were available, the types were taken from metadata supplied by the sample provider, not from assay-based typing. Samples were obtained from the ongoing ImmuneRACE study (first 160 participants) and from 1,254 subjects provided by 6 global collaborators. The prospective study material was composed of cDNA or gDNA derived from T cells, B-cell-depleted T cells, or PBMCs. Nearly every sample came with metadata listing a de-identified subject ID, COVID-19 status, age in years and sex. The repertoires were released in a freely available public database meant as a resource for research on the immune response to SARS-CoV-2. Subjects who had been exposed to COVID-19, were actively infected with it, or had recovered from it provided the deeply sampled blood TCRbeta repertoires that made up the dataset. Summary of the overall study and its limitations: Clinical and demographic metadata were provided uncurated, with the amount varying by source and participant.

The immunoSEQ Assay, a bias-controlled multiplex PCR, was used to amplify TCRbeta CDR3 regions from genomic DNA. In the original analysis: Nucleated cell counts per sample were estimated from amplification of reference gene primers within the assay. To quantify the absolute abundance of each unique TCRbeta CDR3 rearrangement, sequence reads were collapsed and filtered. For each sample, productive Simpson clonality was calculated as the square root of Simpson's diversity index across productive rearrangements. TCRdb mirrors the immuneACCESS table, restricted to in-frame sequences. Some clones are absent from its copies; in checked studies, under half trace to an unresolved V gene, and the reason for the others is unknown. The V and J calls and clone size were taken over from that table, and D and trimming were inferred from the DNA. The sample table contains fewer than 350,000 clones; only one count was recorded for approximately 90% of them. The ten biggest clones cover approximately 4.1% of the sample.

One collaborating source in Seattle enrolled patients during active infection and followed them longitudinally through the course of disease. Whole blood was collected in K2EDTA tubes by collaborating institutions according to the institutions' own protocols. For TCRbeta analysis, collaborator samples were shipped as frozen whole blood, as isolated PBMCs, or as DNA extracted from either sample type. In the case of this clone: It lacks a known antigen. No much larger clone exists at a distance of one base, and base qualities are not known.

CDR3 length: 14 amino acids, cysteine to phenylalanine. Only the CDR3 portion is preserved as DNA: 42 bases, with reading frame beginning at the first base. V is cut by 3 bases and J by 6 bases, and the space between the germline ends is 12 bases. CDR1 and CDR2 are read off the germline V gene as MRHNA and SNTAGT. Material: peripheral blood. The V gene is TRBV6-4 and the J gene is TRBJ1-5; a tentative D match to TRBD1 spans 5 bases. The receptor was derived from a woman aged 60-70 years with COVID-19, enrolled during active disease. The CDR3 protein: CASSEGGGVQPQHF. The DNA is TGTGCCAGCAGTGAAGGTGGAGGGGTTCAGCCCCAGCATTTT.